This T cell receptor (beta chain) was recovered during a study of T-cell reconstitution after alpha-beta-depleted transplantation in children. The TCRbeta library incorporated unique molecular identifiers. TCRdb passed the PCR reads through MiXCR, listing each CDR3 protein once. Altogether about 420,000 distinct CDR3 sequences are present, about 16% being singletons, with the ten largest covering approximately 28%. Study conclusions and caveats: The origin of alpha-beta T cells about two months after transplant was reportedly several hundred expanded graft clones. Newly produced T cells mostly provided counts and TCRbeta diversity after one year, as hyperexpanded clones declined.

A few counts support this clonotype. The antigen is unknown. This CDR3 contains 15 residues. V was clipped by 4 bases and J by 6 bases; unmatched bases: 8. Germline-derived CDR1 and CDR2 are DFQATT and SNEGSKA (reference sequence). The chain recombines TRBV20-1 with TRBJ2-1; 11 positions match TRBD2. The specimen was PBMCs, mostly from graft donor cells, collected 360 days after TCRalphabeta/CD19-depleted stem cell transplant. This sequence was found in a boy less than two years old who had a stem cell transplant for Wiskott-Aldrich syndrome, so the T cells may come from the graft donor. CDR3: CSAKPLAGALNEQFF. The DNA for the CDR3 is TGCAGTGCTAAACCACTAGCGGGAGCCCTCAATGAGCAGTTCTTC.